This T cell receptor beta chain is from a study of blood T cell repertoires in COVID-19. Across the whole study: Acute-phase and convalescent COVID-19 samples originated in the United States, Italy and Spain.

Original handling: For nucleated cells, counts were estimated from reference gene primer amplification. Profiling relied on immunoSEQ multiplex PCR, and the TCRdb table lists in-frame clones only, not all of them. V, J and clone size reflect that table, while D and trimming were determined from the DNA. The sample yields 140,000 to 150,000 clones, 85% seen once. After removal of 4 bases from V and 6 bases from J, the junction contained 6 bases not matched to a gene. The CDR3 contains 16 residues. The V gene's germline CDR1 is SGDLS and CDR2 YYNGEE. Only one count was recorded for this clone. The source of this sequence is a woman aged 35 to 49 with active or convalescent COVID-19. Sequenced material: peripheral blood. The rearrangement joins TRBV9 to TRBJ2-3; the match to TRBD2 covers 15 bases. CDR3: CASSPQGLAGGDTQYF. The CDR3 region has the DNA TGTGCCAGCAGCCCCCAAGGACTAGCGGGGGGGGATACGCAGTATTTT.